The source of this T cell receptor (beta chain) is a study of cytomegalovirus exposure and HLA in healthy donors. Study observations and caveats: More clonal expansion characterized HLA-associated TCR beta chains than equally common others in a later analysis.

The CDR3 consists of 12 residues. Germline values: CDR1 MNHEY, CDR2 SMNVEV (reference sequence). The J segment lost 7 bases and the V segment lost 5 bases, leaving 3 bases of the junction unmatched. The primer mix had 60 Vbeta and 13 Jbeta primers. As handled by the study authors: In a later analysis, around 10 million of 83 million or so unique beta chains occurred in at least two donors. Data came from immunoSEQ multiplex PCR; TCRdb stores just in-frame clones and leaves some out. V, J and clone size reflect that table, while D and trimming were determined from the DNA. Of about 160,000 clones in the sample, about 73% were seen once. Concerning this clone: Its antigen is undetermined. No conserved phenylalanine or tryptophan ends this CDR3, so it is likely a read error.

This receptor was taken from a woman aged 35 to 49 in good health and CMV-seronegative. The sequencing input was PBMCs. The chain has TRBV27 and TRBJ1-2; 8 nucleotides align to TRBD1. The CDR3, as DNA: TGTGCCAGCAGTCTGGACAGGGTTGGCTACACCCTC. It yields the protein CASSLDRVGYTL.